A selection of T cell receptor beta chains follows, all from one sample in a study of neurological immune-mediated disorders. Via MiXCR, TCRdb re-called the 5' RACE reads, giving one row per CDR3 protein. The sample contains some 20,000 distinct CDR3 sequences, less than 11% of which appear only once. The material sequenced was PBMCs. All receptors derive from a woman aged 60-75 years with HTLV-1-associated myelopathy (HAM/TSP). The CDR3 runs from the conserved cysteine through the conserved F or W. Size is omitted from some rows. Given values are once, few, many or a class for expanded clones.

abundance | j_gene | v_gene | CDR3aa
NA | TRBJ2-3 | TRBV5-1 | CASSRVRGVSMDTQYF
many | TRBJ2-7 | TRBV7-6 | CASSLVEGAYEQYF
NA | TRBJ1-1 | TRBV20-1 | CSAKTGGNTEAFF
medium-sized | TRBJ2-3 | TRBV5-1 | CASSLSLPSTDTQYF
NA | TRBJ2-3 | TRBV20-1 | CSATTGDVLTDTQYF
many | TRBJ1-1 | TRBV5-1 | CASSVRRENTEAFF
many | TRBJ1-4 | TRBV14 | CASSPERTANEKLFF
medium-sized | TRBJ1-6 | TRBV5-1 | CASSLDPESSYNSPLHF
NA | TRBJ2-3 | TRBV5-1 | CASAQGGTTDTQYF
many | TRBJ1-1 | TRBV6-6 | CASSTTREQNTEAFF
few | TRBJ1-1 | TRBV7-3 | CASSLTGGNTEAFF
many | TRBJ1-1 | TRBV7-9 | CASSMGQRNTEAFF
many | TRBJ1-2 | TRBV6-5 | CASSYSSPGLQFYGYTF
many | TRBJ1-1 | TRBV28 | CASPSRGQGEAFF
few | TRBJ2-7 | TRBV5-1 | CASSPSWPGQIYEQYF